The 18 T cell receptor beta chains below all came from one sample that was sequenced in a study of T cell responses to AZD1222 COVID-19 vaccine. TCRdb keeps only in-frame clones here, not all; method: immunoSEQ multiplex PCR. The table lists under 200,000 clones, just over 90% of them singletons, with around 3.6% in the top ten. The starting material was peripheral blood, obtained 28 days after the second dose of the MenACWY control vaccine. The receptors originated from an adult who received the MenACWY meningococcal vaccine as a control.

V and J are TRBV6-5 and TRBJ1-4; D unresolved. CDR1 and CDR2 from the germline V gene are MNHEY and SVGAGI. With 2 bases removed from V and 2 bases from J, the gap between germline ends came to 9 bases. CDR3 length equals 15 residues. The DNA for the CDR3 is TGTGCCAGCAGTTACACGAGGTTGACTAATGAAAAACTGTTTTTT. Translated, it gives CASSYTRLTNEKLFF.

DNA of the CDR3: TGTGCCAGCAGTTATGAGACCTGGGGCGGCTACACCTTC. This gives the protein CASSYETWGGYTF. The rearrangement joins TRBV6-5 to TRBJ1-2, with D possibly TRBD1 on 5 matching bases. Deletions cut 3 bases from V and 8 bases from J, with 13 bases between. Per germline, CDR1 MNHEY and CDR2 SVGAGI. There are 13 residues in the CDR3.

This clone was picked up one time. The chain recombines TRBV5-1 with TRBJ2-1; 7 bases match TRBD2. This CDR3 is built from 15 residues. The V segment lost 4 bases and the J segment 2 bases; nucleotides outside the gene matches: 6. The germline gives CDR1 SGHRS, CDR2 YFSETQ. CDR3 bases: TGCGCCAGCAGCCTCTCTAGCGGAGCCTACAATGAGCAGTTCTTC. Translated: CASSLSSGAYNEQFF.

The genes are TRBV2 and TRBJ2-7, with D tentatively TRBD1 (6 bases). Germline V gives CDR1 SNHLY, CDR2 FYNNEI. V lost 7 bases, J lost 4 bases, and 11 bases lay in between. The CDR3 runs 12 residues. DNA for the CDR3: TGTGCCAGCATAGGCAGGGGATACGAGCAGTACTTC. Encoded protein: CASIGRGYEQYF.

The rearrangement links TRBV27 to TRBJ2-7, with a possible D match to TRBD2 (6 bases). Germline CDR1 reads MNHEY; CDR2 reads SMNVEV (reference sequence). V was trimmed by 4 bases and J by 0 bases, leaving 10 bases between them. The CDR3 has 14 amino acids. The CDR3 loop is CASSSAGHSYEQYF. Here the CDR3 DNA reads TGTGCCAGCAGTTCCGCGGGGCACTCCTACGAGCAGTACTTC.

This chain joins TRBV25-1 and TRBJ2-1; D is ambiguous. This CDR3 spans 14 amino acids. The germline V gene has CDR1 MGHDK and CDR2 SYGVNS. Trimming removed 1 base from V and 0 bases from J, with 4 bases in between. CDR3 amino acids: CASSELDSYNEQFF. The CDR3 DNA is TGTGCCAGCAGTGAATTGGACTCCTACAATGAGCAGTTCTTC.

The chain carries TRBV7-2 and TRBJ1-4; D uncertain. The CDR3 is made up of 13 amino acids. Germline lookup yields CDR1 SGHTA and CDR2 FQGNSA. Trimming left V 5 bases short and J 7 bases short, with 11 bases between. Here the CDR3 reads CASSLLAREKLFF. DNA for the CDR3: TGTGCCAGCAGCCTTCTCGCTCGTGAAAAACTGTTTTTT.

The chain links TRBV9 to TRBJ1-2; D gene uncertain. The CDR3 runs to 14 residues. V gave up 0 bases and J gave up 7 bases, with 13 bases separating them. Germline V lookup: CDR1 SGDLS, CDR2 YYNGEE. For the CDR3, the DNA is TGTGCCAGCAGCGTAGCTACGAGCGTAGGTGGCTACACCTTC. It yields the protein CASSVATSVGGYTF. The whole variable domain, remainder taken from reference TRBV9 and TRBJ1-2, is DSGVTQTPKHLITATGQRVTLRCSPRSGDLSVYWYQQSLDQGLQFLIQYYNGEERAKGNILERFSAQQFPDLHSELNLSSLELGDSALYFCASSVATSVGGYTFGSGTRLTVV.

This chain links TRBV11-2 with TRBJ1-4, with D tentatively TRBD1 (5 bases). V lost 3 bases, J lost 7 bases, and 12 bases lay in between. The CDR3 is 14 residues long. From germline, CDR1 is SGHAT and CDR2 FQNNGV. This CDR3 is CASSLAGISEKLFF. In nucleotides, the CDR3 is TGTGCCAGCAGCTTGGCAGGGATCAGTGAAAAACTGTTTTTT.

The chain joins TRBV15 to TRBJ2-5, with D perhaps matching TRBD1 (5 bases). V lost 0 bases to trimming and J lost 5 bases, with 13 bases between them. The CDR3 has 15 amino acids. Germline CDR1 is LNHNV and CDR2 is YYDKDF (reference sequence). The CDR3 DNA sequence: TGTGCCACCAGCAGAGACAGGGCCCCCCGGGAGACCCAGTACTTC. Its protein is CATSRDRAPRETQYF.

In DNA, the CDR3 is TGTGCCAGCAGGGGGGGGATCTACAATGAGCAGTTCTTC. Amino acids: CASRGGIYNEQFF. V gene TRBV6-5 combines with J gene TRBJ2-1, with TRBD2 matching over 7 bases. Per the germline V gene, CDR1 is MNHEY and CDR2 is SVGAGI. CDR3 size: 13 residues. Germline trimming cut 6 bases from V and 3 bases from J; bases unmatched to any gene: 2.

The chain combines TRBV6-4 with TRBJ2-5; no clear D gene. This CDR3 is built from 15 residues. Per the germline V gene, CDR1 is MRHNA and CDR2 is SNTAGT. The V gene lost 6 bases and the J gene lost 5 bases, with 19 bases spanning the gap. As DNA, the CDR3 is TGTGCCAGCAGCGCAAGTGACACTCCTGGGGAGACCCAGTACTTC. Its protein is CASSASDTPGETQYF.

CDR3 coding DNA: TGTGCCAGCTCAACCGGACAGGACACTGAAGCTTTCTTT. The encoded protein is CASSTGQDTEAFF. The chain joins TRBV18 to TRBJ1-1; 7 bases agree with TRBD1. With 5 bases clipped from V and 3 bases from J, the junction kept 3 bases outside the gene matches. Germline V gene sequence: CDR1 KGHSH, CDR2 LQKENI. The CDR3 spans 13 residues. The variable domain in full, with the rest retrieved from reference TRBV18 and TRBJ1-1, is NAGVMQNPRHLVRRRGQEARLRCSPMKGHSHVYWYRQLPEEGLKFMVYLQKENIIDESGMPKERFSAEFPKEGPSILRIQQVVRGDSAAYFCASSTGQDTEAFFGQGTRLTVV.

This rearrangement joins TRBV6-5 to TRBJ2-3, with 7 nucleotides matching TRBD2. V lost 6 bases, J lost 1 base, and 7 bases stayed unmatched. This CDR3 spans 15 amino acids. CDR1 and CDR2 (germline): MNHEY, SVGAGI. The CDR3 protein is CASRIAGAGTDTQYF. The CDR3 DNA sequence: TGTGCCAGCAGGATTGCGGGAGCTGGCACAGATACGCAGTATTTT.

J is TRBJ2-7 and V is TRBV6-5, with 7 bases that match TRBD2. The CDR3 is made up of 13 amino acids. After removal of 5 bases from V and 6 bases from J, the junction contained 7 bases not matched to a gene. CDR1 MNHEY and CDR2 SVGAGI come from the germline V gene. CDR3 DNA: TGTGCCAGCAGTAGAGGGAGGGGTGGCGAGCAGTACTTC. This gives the protein CASSRGRGGEQYF.

The chain carries TRBV10-2 and TRBJ2-3; TRBD2 matches 11 bases. Losses at the gene ends were 2 bases for V and 1 base for J; bases not matched to a gene: 5. The germline V gene has CDR1 WSHSY and CDR2 SAAADI. This CDR3 has 17 residues. CDR3 DNA sequence: TGCGCCAGCAGTGAGACTAGCGGGAGAGGGGGCACAGATACGCAGTATTTT. Translation: CASSETSGRGGTDTQYF.

This chain links TRBV5-4 with TRBJ1-5, with TRBD1 identical over 8 bases. Germline values: CDR1 SGHNT, CDR2 YYREEE (reference sequence). J gave up 5 bases and V 3 bases, and 10 bases lay outside the gene matches. The CDR3 length is 16 residues. The CDR3 loop is CASSSRQGRVDQPQHF. CDR3 nucleotide sequence: TGTGCCAGCAGCTCTCGACAGGGGCGGGTCGATCAGCCCCAGCATTTT.

The rearrangement links TRBV15 to TRBJ1-1; TRBD1 aligns across 7 bases. Germline values: CDR1 LNHNV, CDR2 YYDKDF (reference sequence). The CDR3 consists of 16 residues. V lost 1 base and J lost 0; bases outside the gene matches: 5. CDR3 sequence (DNA): TGTGCCACCAGCAGAGCTCGGACAGGCCTGAACACTGAAGCTTTCTTT. It specifies CATSRARTGLNTEAFF.